This TCR beta chain was identified during a study of blood T cell repertoires in COVID-19. Overall study context: Specimens from acute and convalescent COVID-19 originated in the United States, Italy and Spain.

V dropped 0 bases and J dropped 3; count of bases not matched to a gene: 6. The CDR3 is 16 amino acids. CDR1 MGHRA and CDR2 YSYEKL come from the germline V gene. Source study methods: Reference gene primer amplification yielded estimated nucleated cell counts. TCRdb's copy holds only in-frame clones and misses some; the assay was immunoSEQ multiplex PCR. That table gives V, J and clone size, and the DNA gave D and trimming. The sample comprises approximately 350,000 clones, about 90% of which are singletons, and less than 3.5% rests with the top ten. The sequence derives from a woman aged 18 to 35 who had recovered from COVID-19. Sample: peripheral blood. V and J are TRBV4-1 and TRBJ1-1; TRBD1 agrees at 8 bases. The CDR3 nucleotides read TGCGCCAGCAGCCAAGACTCCAGGGGGCTTTACACTGAAGCTTTCTTT. Protein: CASSQDSRGLYTEAFF.